This entry describes one TCR beta chain. Its specificity is unknown. Investigators isolated RNA and reverse transcribed it into cDNA to act as the sequencing template. The table came from immunoSEQ multiplex PCR; TCRdb's copy has only in-frame clones and leaves some out. The table shows approximately 89,000 clones, with nearly 45% occurring only once. These data are taken from a study of CD8+ T cells in alopecia areata. Overall study context: A regimen of oral tofacitinib, 5 to 10 mg twice daily, was given to treated patients.

Study results and limitations: More clonal than normal scalp was lesional scalp, particularly alopecia totalis/universalis.

V lost 4 bases and J 0 bases, leaving 8 bases between the germline ends. Looked up from germline, CDR1 is SEHNR and CDR2 is FQNEAQ (reference sequence). The CDR3 runs to 14 residues. This TCR was recovered from a human donor with alopecia areata. The J gene is TRBJ2-3, the V gene TRBV7-9; maybe TRBD2 (6 bases). Sequenced: CD4+ T cells sorted from blood. CDR3 DNA sequence: TGTGCCAGCAGCTCGGGGGTTAGCACAGATACGCAGTATTTT. Translating gives CASSSGVSTDTQYF. Together with reference TRBV7-9 and TRBJ2-3, the CDR3 gives the full variable domain: DTGVSQNPRHKITKRGQNVTFRCDPISEHNRLYWYRQTLGQGPEFLTYFQNEAQLEKSRLLSDRFSAERPKGSFSTLEIQRTEQGDSAMYLCASSSGVSTDTQYFGPGTRLTVL.